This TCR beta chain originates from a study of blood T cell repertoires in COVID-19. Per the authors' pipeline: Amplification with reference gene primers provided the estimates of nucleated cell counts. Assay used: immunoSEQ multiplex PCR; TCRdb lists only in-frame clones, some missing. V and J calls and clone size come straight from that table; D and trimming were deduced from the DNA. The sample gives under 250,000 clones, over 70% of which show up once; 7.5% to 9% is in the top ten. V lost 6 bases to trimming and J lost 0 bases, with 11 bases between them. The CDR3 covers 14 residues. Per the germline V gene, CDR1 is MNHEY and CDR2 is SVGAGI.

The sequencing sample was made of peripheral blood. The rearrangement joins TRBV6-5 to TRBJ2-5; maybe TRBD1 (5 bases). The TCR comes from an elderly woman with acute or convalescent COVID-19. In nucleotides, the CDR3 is TGTGCCAGCAGCACCGACAGAAACCAAGAGACCCAGTACTTC. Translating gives CASSTDRNQETQYF.